One sample yielded the 32 T cell receptor beta chains listed below, sequenced in a study of T cell repertoires in cytomegalovirus infection (dated by TCRdb to about 2019). The listed sequencing device is Illumina HiSeq 1500. Starting from the raw public reads, TCRdb applied fastp trimming at Q25, assembled clones with MiXCR and retained in-frame beta chains. Merged by CDR3 protein, the rows form single entries marked with the most common genes and DNA. This sample is represented by 600,000 to 800,000 distinct CDR3 sequences; more than 20% of them were singletons. Around 8% of the sample belongs to the ten largest clones. The sample taken for sequencing was CD8+ T cells from PBMCs. These receptors were taken from a human donor in good health (CMV status not recorded). Some clones in this sample may be carry-over from other donors' samples.

This clonotype was found many times. V and J are TRBV7-2 and TRBJ1-2; the D gene is possibly TRBD1 (5 bases). V lost 2 bases and J 3 bases, leaving 16 bases between the germline ends. CDR1 and CDR2 (germline): SGHTA, FQGNSA. CDR3 length: 16 residues. In nucleotides, the CDR3 is TGTGCCAGCAGCTTATACCCAGGGATCGCCGACTATGGCTACACCTTC. Amino acids: CASSLYPGIADYGYTF.

This clonotype was detected a few times. The chain employs TRBV4-2 and TRBJ1-1; 12 bases agree with TRBD1. The CDR3 consists of 18 residues. V was clipped by 4 bases and J by 1 base; unmatched bases: 10. The V gene's germline CDR1 is LGHNA and CDR2 YNFKEQ. CDR3 in DNA: TGTGCCAGCAGCCTCCTTGGGACAGGGGGCGCGGGGAACACTGAAGCTTTCTTT. Translating gives CASSLLGTGGAGNTEAFF.

DNA of the CDR3: TGTGCCAGCAGTGAAGCGACCCTCGCAGCGAGCGGGGAGCAGTTCTTC. It encodes CASSEATLAASGEQFF. J is TRBJ2-1 and V is TRBV2, with D maybe TRBD2 (6 bases). Deletions cut 0 bases from V and 10 bases from J, with 19 bases between. In germline, CDR1 is SNHLY, CDR2 FYNNEI. The CDR3 is made up of 16 amino acids.

This clonotype was picked up a small number of times. CDR3 in DNA: TGTGCCAGCAGGTCCGGGACAGGGGGACTCGGACGTTACTACGAGCAGTACTTC. As protein: CASRSGTGGLGRYYEQYF. The chain recombines TRBV2 with TRBJ2-7, with 11 nucleotides matching TRBD1. This CDR3 has 18 residues. J was trimmed by 3 bases and V by 6 bases; bases with no gene match: 16. Germline-derived CDR1 and CDR2 are SNHLY and FYNNEI.

In DNA, the CDR3 is TGTGCCAGCAGGCGTACAGGGGGCAGTCAGGACACTGAAGCTTTCTTT. This translates into CASRRTGGSQDTEAFF. The rearrangement links TRBV12-3 or TRBV12-4 to TRBJ1-1; the match to TRBD1 covers 9 bases. Trimming at V came to 6 bases and at J to 3 bases, leaving 11 bases not matched to a gene. The CDR3 spans 16 residues.

This clonotype was counted between two and nine times. The chain recombines TRBV12-5 with TRBJ1-5; TRBD1 might be the D (5 bases). Germline CDR1 LGHNT, CDR2 FRNRAP. The germline V and J ends were trimmed by 7 bases and 7 bases, with 17 bases remaining between them. CDR3 length: 14 amino acids. CDR3 protein: CASAPGPGHQPQHF. In nucleotides, the CDR3 is TGTGCTAGTGCCCCGGGCCCCGGACACCAGCCCCAGCATTTT.

This clonotype has a handful of counts. V gene TRBV11-2 combines with J gene TRBJ2-3; the match to TRBD2 covers 13 bases. With V trimmed by 5 bases and J by 11 bases, 13 bases remained unmatched. The CDR3 covers 16 residues. Germline CDR1 and CDR2: SGHAT and FQNNGV. CDR3 DNA: TGTGCCAGCAGCCTGGGACTAGCGGGGCCACAGGTAGGGCAGTATTTT. The encoded protein is CASSLGLAGPQVGQYF.

At least ten counts were recorded for this clonotype. This chain connects TRBV7-8 to TRBJ1-1; D is ambiguous. CDR1 SGHVS and CDR2 FQNEAQ come from the germline V gene. V lost 2 bases, J lost 0 bases, and 7 bases lay in between. This CDR3 spans 14 amino acids. The CDR3 loop reads CASSLWEMNTEAFF. Here the CDR3 DNA reads TGTGCCAGCAGCTTATGGGAAATGAACACTGAAGCTTTCTTT.

The sample holds many counts of this clonotype. The gene calls are TRBV12-3 or TRBV12-4 and TRBJ1-2, with TRBD1 identical over 9 bases. This CDR3 contains 15 residues. V trimming: 8 bases; J trimming: 7 bases; junction bases outside the gene matches: 14. For the CDR3, the DNA is TGTGCCAGCGGGGAAAGGGGACAGGGCGAGGGTGGCTACACCTTC. Translating gives CASGERGQGEGGYTF.

The table lists this clonotype with a few counts. The V call is TRBV24-1, the J call TRBJ1-1; D call uncertain. Germline CDR1 and CDR2: KGHDR and SFDVKD. The V end lost 2 bases, the J end lost 6 bases, and 9 bases lay between the germline ends. The CDR3 is made up of 13 amino acids. DNA of the CDR3: TGTGCCACCAGTGATTCCCGACACGCTGAAGCTTTCTTT. Translation: CATSDSRHAEAFF.

A few counts support this clonotype. V gene TRBV6-1 combines with J gene TRBJ2-7; D is perhaps TRBD2 (5 bases). Germline loops: CDR1 MNHNS, CDR2 SASEGT. V dropped 2 bases and J dropped 3 bases, with 14 bases sitting between them. CDR3 length equals 15 residues. The CDR3 DNA is TGTGCCAGCAGTGAACAGCGGATCATAAACTACGAGCAGTACTTC. This gives the protein CASSEQRIINYEQYF.

This clonotype was picked up a small number of times. The chain's CDR3 is CSVEATGELFF. The CDR3 DNA is TGCAGCGTTGAAGCGACCGGGGAGCTGTTTTTT. This chain joins TRBV29-1 and TRBJ2-2; no reliable D call. This CDR3 has 11 amino acids. Trimming shortened V by 1 base and J by 5 bases, and 2 bases separated the two germline ends. In germline, CDR1 is SQVTM, CDR2 ANQGSEA.

The chain recombines TRBV14 with TRBJ2-3; D unclear. Trimming stripped 4 bases from V and 0 bases from J, with 14 bases between. The V gene's germline CDR1 is SGHDN and CDR2 FVKESK. The CDR3 runs to 16 residues. CDR3 sequence reads: CASSPDNGPSTDTQYF. DNA of the CDR3: TGTGCCAGCAGCCCAGATAATGGTCCAAGCACAGATACGCAGTATTTT.

This chain connects TRBV28 to TRBJ2-5; 9 bases fit TRBD2. Trimming at V came to 2 bases and at J to 7 bases, leaving 20 bases not matched to a gene. From germline, CDR1 is MDHEN and CDR2 SYDVKM. This CDR3 spans 19 amino acids. The CDR3 nucleotides read TGTGCCAGCAGTTTAAGTTCCGAGGGAGCGGGGGGCCGCGGGGGGACCCAGTACTTC. Its protein is CASSLSSEGAGGRGGTQYF.

The chain recombines TRBV5-1 with TRBJ2-5; the match to TRBD1 covers 7 bases. Trimming cost V 4 bases and J 4 bases; bases outside gene matches: 7. This CDR3 is 14 amino acids long. Germline V lookup: CDR1 SGHRS, CDR2 YFSETQ. The CDR3 DNA reads TGCGCCAGCAGCCCAAAGACAGGGCTAGAGACCCAGTACTTC. Translation gives CASSPKTGLETQYF.

This clonotype was seen a few times. The chain has TRBV20-1 and TRBJ2-2, with 10 bases fitting TRBD1. The V and J ends lost 6 bases and 5 bases, in that order; junction bases with no gene match: 9. Germline loops: CDR1 DFQATT, CDR2 SNEGSKA (reference sequence). The CDR3 runs to 15 residues. The CDR3 coding sequence is TGCAGTGCGAGGGGACAGGGGAGGTATACCGGGGAGCTGTTTTTT. Its protein is CSARGQGRYTGELFF.

This clonotype was found many times. This chain links TRBV7-8 with TRBJ1-5; 12 nucleotides line up with TRBD1. CDR3 length: 16 amino acids. CDR1 and CDR2 from the germline V gene are SGHVS and FQNEAQ. The V and J ends lost 5 bases and 7 bases, in that order; junction bases with no gene match: 9. Written as DNA, the CDR3 is TGTGCCAGCAGCAGCCGGGACAGGGGGCCCGACCAGCCCCAGCATTTT. Protein: CASSSRDRGPDQPQHF.

The chain combines TRBV28 with TRBJ1-1; tentative D call: TRBD1 (6 bases). Trimming cost V 8 bases and J 1 base, with 11 bases left between them. Per the germline V gene, CDR1 is MDHEN and CDR2 is SYDVKM. This CDR3 comprises 13 residues. CDR3 in DNA: TGTGCCAGCCTCCAGACAGGGAACACTGAAGCTTTCTTT. The encoded protein is CASLQTGNTEAFF.

The sample holds many counts of this clonotype. This chain joins TRBV7-2 and TRBJ2-3, with a tentative D call TRBD1 (8 bases). V was trimmed by 6 bases and J by 2 bases, leaving 24 bases between them. The CDR3 has 18 amino acids. Germline-derived CDR1 and CDR2 are SGHTA and FQGNSA. CDR3 sequence reads: CASSLRSGTGGYTDTQYF. The CDR3 DNA follows: TGTGCCAGCAGTTTGCGGAGCGGGACAGGCGGATACACAGATACGCAGTATTTT.

This clonotype appeared a few times. This chain links TRBV24-1 with TRBJ2-2; TRBD1 agrees at 9 bases. The CDR3 contains 16 residues. V was clipped by 3 bases and J by 4 bases; unmatched bases: 5. Germline CDR1 reads KGHDR; CDR2 reads SFDVKD. The CDR3 DNA reads as TGTGCCACCAGTGATGGCTGGACAGGGGTCACCGGGGAGCTGTTTTTT. Protein product: CATSDGWTGVTGELFF.

A word on this clonotype: This sequence may be a read error, since a much larger clone differs from it by one base. The chain has TRBV14 and TRBJ2-7, with 8 bases fitting TRBD1. The length of the CDR3 is 17 residues. CDR1 is SGHDN and CDR2 is FVKESK in the germline V gene. CDR3 coding DNA: TGTGTCAGCAGCCAAGATCAACAGGGGGTCACCTCCTACGAGCAGTACTTC. Its translation: CVSSQDQQGVTSYEQYF.

In this sample, this clonotype turned up a few times. The chain recombines TRBV6-2 or TRBV6-3 with TRBJ2-1, with D possibly being TRBD1 or TRBD2 (5 bases each). This CDR3 has 12 residues. Trimming left V 6 bases short and J 12 bases short, with 15 bases between. CDR1 MNHEY and CDR2 SVGEGT come from the germline V gene. The CDR3 protein is CASRPYRGVQFF. As DNA, the CDR3 is TGTGCCAGCAGACCCTATCGGGGCGTGCAGTTCTTC.

The chain uses TRBV28 and TRBJ2-5; possible D gene TRBD2, 6 bases. CDR1 is MDHEN and CDR2 is SYDVKM in the germline V gene. Between the trimmed V and J ends, which lost 8 bases and 5 bases, there was a span of 18 bases. The CDR3 length is 14 residues. This CDR3 reads CASGSRLVRETQYF. The CDR3 DNA reads as TGTGCCAGCGGTTCCCGACTAGTCCGGGAGACCCAGTACTTC. Variable domain in full (rest from reference TRBV28 and TRBJ2-5): DVKVTQSSRYLVKRTGEKVFLECVQDMDHENMFWYRQDPGLGLRLIYFSYDVKMKEKGDIPEGYSVSREKKERFSLILESASTNQTSMYLCASGSRLVRETQYFGPGTRLLVL.

This clonotype was recorded at least ten times. This rearrangement joins TRBV6-1 to TRBJ2-3; D might be TRBD1 (5 bases). The CDR3 loop spans 17 amino acids. Germline V gene sequence: CDR1 MNHNS, CDR2 SASEGT. Trimming cost V 5 bases and J 0 bases, with 18 bases left between them. CDR3 coding DNA: TGTGCCAGCAGTAGGATTCTAGGGGCCTCTAGCACAGATACGCAGTATTTT. This sequence encodes CASSRILGASSTDTQYF.

The table lists this clonotype with a few counts. This sequence joins TRBV7-9 and TRBJ2-3; D is possibly TRBD2 (6 bases). CDR3 length: 16 amino acids. CDR1 and CDR2 (germline): SEHNR, FQNEAQ (reference sequence). Trimming took off 1 base at V and 2 bases at J, with 13 bases between the two ends. Written as DNA, the CDR3 is TGTGCCAGCAGCTTAGGAGGAGGGGACTTCACAGATACGCAGTATTTT. It translates to CASSLGGGDFTDTQYF.

This clonotype was found many times. This sequence joins TRBV28 and TRBJ2-5; perhaps TRBD2 as D (5 bases). The V gene lost 2 bases and the J gene lost 0 bases, with 10 bases spanning the gap. Germline V gene data show CDR1 as MDHEN and CDR2 as SYDVKM. The CDR3 is made up of 15 amino acids. DNA of the CDR3: TGTGCCAGCAGTTTACGAGGGTTGGACCAAGAGACCCAGTACTTC. Protein product: CASSLRGLDQETQYF.

The rearrangement links TRBV15 to TRBJ2-1; 7 bases map to TRBD1. The V segment lost 1 base and the J segment 3 bases; nucleotides outside the gene matches: 6. The CDR3 runs 16 residues. CDR1 is LNHNV and CDR2 is YYDKDF in the germline V gene (reference sequence). This chain's CDR3 is CATSRAGDRVYNEQFF. CDR3 DNA sequence: TGTGCCACCAGCAGAGCTGGAGACAGGGTCTACAATGAGCAGTTCTTC.

The rearrangement links TRBV6-4 to TRBJ2-1; the match to TRBD2 covers 10 bases. This CDR3 has 15 amino acids. Looked up from germline, CDR1 is MRHNA and CDR2 is SNTAGT. V lost 5 bases and J lost 8; bases outside the gene matches: 9. DNA of the CDR3: TGTGCCAGCAGTAACGGAACTAGCGGGGTAGATGAGCAGTTCTTC. This sequence encodes CASSNGTSGVDEQFF.

The table lists this clonotype with a few counts. V is TRBV5-6 and J is TRBJ2-3; 9 positions agree with TRBD2. V gave up 0 bases and J gave up 3 bases; unmatched junction bases: 11. This CDR3 is 18 amino acids long. Germline V CDR1 and CDR2: SGHDT, YYEEEE. In DNA form, the CDR3 reads TGTGCCAGCAGCTTGGGCCGAGGGAAGACTAGCGGAACAGATACGCAGTATTTT. Amino acid sequence: CASSLGRGKTSGTDTQYF.

The chain is built from TRBV20-1 and TRBJ1-5, with D tentatively TRBD1 (6 bases). The CDR3 is made up of 16 amino acids. Per the germline V gene, CDR1 is DFQATT and CDR2 is SNEGSKA (reference sequence). V was cut by 2 bases and J by 1 base, with 15 bases left in between. CDR3 bases: TGCAGTGCTAGAACGGGGGGCTTAGGGAGCAATCAGCCCCAGCATTTT. Translated, it gives CSARTGGLGSNQPQHF.

The genes are TRBV19 and TRBJ2-2, with TRBD1 identical over 7 bases. Germline CDR1 LNHDA, CDR2 SQIVND (reference sequence). There are 17 residues in the CDR3. The J segment lost 2 bases and the V segment lost 9 bases, leaving 15 bases of the junction unmatched. The CDR3 DNA is TGTGCCAGACCCAAAATGGGACAGATCCCTAACACCGGGGAGCTGTTTTTT. Protein sequence: CARPKMGQIPNTGELFF.

This clonotype appeared a few times. V is TRBV14 and J is TRBJ1-3; possible D gene TRBD1, 6 bases. Per the germline V gene, CDR1 is SGHDN and CDR2 is FVKESK. V lost 4 bases and J lost 1, with 8 bases in between. The CDR3 has 14 amino acids. The CDR3 loop reads CASSPGQSGNTIYF. The DNA of the CDR3 is TGTGCCAGCAGCCCTGGACAGTCTGGAAACACCATATATTTT.